Below are 30 T cell receptor beta chains sequenced from a single sample in a study of tumor and adjacent non-tumor tissue in lung cancer. TCRbeta libraries were built with three rounds of nested PCR, modified from ARM-PCR. TCRdb itself ran the multiplex PCR reads through MiXCR, one entry per CDR3 protein. The sample shows more than 60,000 distinct CDR3 sequences, roughly 80% of them seen only once. RNA was extracted from bulk tissue without any cell sorting. The specimen sequenced was lung tumor tissue. Source of these receptors: a woman in her 50s with non-small cell lung cancer.

With respect to this clonotype: Compared with germline, one end of the junction differs, possibly owing to a read error. The V gene is TRBV28, the J gene TRBJ2-1, with TRBD2 matching 7 bases. From germline, CDR1 is MDHEN and CDR2 SYDVKM. This CDR3 spans 14 amino acids. In nucleotides, the CDR3 is TGTGCCAGTCATGAGACCGGGGGGTACAATGAACAGTTCTTC. Protein product: CASHETGGYNEQFF.

This clonotype occurred a few times. V and J are TRBV6-6 and TRBJ1-1, with a tentative D call TRBD1 (5 bases). Germline CDR1 MNHNY, CDR2 SVGAGI (reference sequence). This CDR3 region has 16 residues. Trimming removed 8 bases from V and 1 base from J, with 20 bases in between. CDR3 region: CASRGGSGPTNTEAFF. The CDR3 DNA reads as TGTGCCAGCCGTGGGGGATCGGGGCCCACGAACACTGAAGCTTTCTTT.

Worth noting for this clonotype: The CDR3 ends on some other residue instead of the conserved phenylalanine or tryptophan, so this is likely a read error. V and J are TRBV5-6 and TRBJ1-1, with a weak D call TRBD1 (5 bases). CDR3 length: 14 amino acids. Germline loops: CDR1 SGHDT, CDR2 YYEEEE. CDR3 in DNA: TGTGTCGGCAGCTTGGGACGGCTGAACACTGAAGCTTTCCTT. This translates into CVGSLGRLNTEAFL.

At least ten counts were recorded for this clonotype. The chain carries TRBV19 and TRBJ2-7; 10 bases match TRBD1. The junction had 6 bases not matched to a gene; V was cut back by 3 bases and J by 4 bases. Germline V lookup: CDR1 LNHDA, CDR2 SQIVND (reference sequence). The CDR3 length is 15 residues. The CDR3 loop reads CASSISGTGDYEQYF. CDR3 in DNA: TGTGCCAGTAGTATTTCCGGGACAGGGGATTACGAGCAGTACTTC.

V gene TRBV5-1 combines with J gene TRBJ2-7; TRBD2 agrees at 7 bases. The CDR3 loop spans 15 amino acids. In germline, CDR1 is SGHRS, CDR2 YFSETQ. V trimming: 6 bases; J trimming: 4 bases; junction bases outside the gene matches: 13. The CDR3 nucleotides read TGCGCCAGCACCCTGGCTAGCGGACTTACGTACGAGCAGTACTTC. It codes for CASTLASGLTYEQYF.

This clonotype was observed a few times. This may be a read error: a much more frequent sequence differs by one nucleotide. The chain couples TRBV7-9 to TRBJ2-1, with TRBD2 as a possible D gene (5 bases). V was pared by 11 bases and J by 1 base, with 15 bases between. This CDR3 is built from 14 residues. Germline loops: CDR1 SEHNR, CDR2 FQNEAQ (reference sequence). CDR3 protein: CAFSSWRSYNEQFF. CDR3 DNA sequence: TGTGCCTTCTCTAGCTGGAGGTCCTACAATGAGCAGTTCTTC.

Comments on this clonotype: This likely comes from a read error, as the CDR3 has no conserved phenylalanine or tryptophan at its end. The chain has TRBV29-1 and TRBJ2-7; 10 bases align to TRBD2. The germline CDR1 and CDR2 sequences are SQVTM and ANQGSEA. V lost 8 bases, J lost 5 bases, and 12 bases stayed unmatched. CDR3 length: 14 residues. CDR3 sequence: CSLISGRAIHEQYL. The CDR3 bases are TGCAGCCTCATCAGCGGGAGGGCGATCCACGAGCAGTACCTC.

This chain uses TRBV6-5 with TRBJ2-1; 7 bases are a match to TRBD1. Germline loops: CDR1 MNHEY, CDR2 SVGAGI. The CDR3 has 13 residues. The CDR3 reads CDNRWGQCNEQFF. The CDR3 nucleotides are TGTGACAACAGATGGGGACAGTGCAATGAGCAGTTCTTC.

Turning to this clonotype: This CDR3 is missing its conserved last phenylalanine or tryptophan, likely due to a read error. This rearrangement joins TRBV4-2 to TRBJ1-6; a possible D gene is TRBD1 (6 bases). Deletions cut 6 bases from V and 9 bases from J, with 21 bases between. Germline CDR1 LGHNA, CDR2 YNFKEQ. The CDR3 extends over 16 amino acids. As DNA, the CDR3 is TGTGCCAGCAGACCGAACAAGGGGGAGGGTGGTTCACCCCTCCACATT. It specifies CASRPNKGEGGSPLHI.

This clonotype is medium-sized within its sample. At one end, the junction sequence differs from germline, possibly due to a read error. The chain's CDR3 is CASSAGTKLNF. The CDR3 DNA is TGCGCCAGCAGTGCCGGGACAAAGCTGAACTTC. V and J are TRBV10-1 and TRBJ2-7, with a tentative D call TRBD1 (6 bases). This CDR3 spans 11 amino acids. From germline, CDR1 is WNHNN and CDR2 SYGVQD (reference sequence).

For this clonotype: Its ends do not fully match the called genes, so a read error is possible. The genes are TRBV28 and TRBJ2-6; no definite D call. Germline-derived CDR1 and CDR2 are MDHEN and SYDVKM. This CDR3 is 18 amino acids long. The CDR3 DNA reads as TGTACCAGCAGCCGACGTCCTACATGGACGGGTGGGGCCAACGTCCTGACTTTC. It translates to CTSSRRPTWTGGANVLTF.

Remarks on this clonotype: Given the absence of the conserved phenylalanine or tryptophan at the CDR3 end, a read error is likely. V is TRBV7-3 and J is TRBJ2-5; D gene ambiguous. V lost 5 bases and J 5 bases, leaving 9 bases between the germline ends. This CDR3 is built from 12 residues. CDR1 and CDR2 from the germline V gene are SGHTA and FQGTGA. The CDR3 DNA follows: TGTGCCAGCAGCCCCCTCGGGGAGACCCAGTACTTA. This gives the protein CASSPLGETQYL.

This clonotype came up once. At one end, the junction sequence differs from germline, possibly due to a read error. The genes are TRBV12-3 or TRBV12-4 and TRBJ1-2; 7 bases line up with TRBD1. The CDR3 sequence is 15 residues long. CDR3 protein: CANRTAAGGNYGYIF. The CDR3 region has the DNA TGTGCCAACAGAACCGCGGCAGGGGGAAACTATGGCTACATCTTC.

This clonotype was seen repeatedly, ten times or more. DNA for the CDR3: TGCAGTGCCCCCCGGACTACGAACACCGGGGAGCTGTTTTTT. It specifies CSAPRTTNTGELFF. The genes are TRBV20-1 and TRBJ2-2, with D maybe TRBD2 (6 bases). The CDR3 sequence is 14 residues long. V lost 6 bases, J lost 0 bases, and 11 bases lay in between. The germline CDR1 and CDR2 sequences are DFQATT and SNEGSKA (reference sequence).

V gene TRBV4-1 combines with J gene TRBJ2-6; tentatively, D is TRBD1 (6 bases). In germline, CDR1 is MGHRA, CDR2 YSYEKL. The CDR3 extends over 18 amino acids. Here the CDR3 reads CANSNSSGVESGANVLTF. The CDR3 nucleotides are TGCGCGAACAGCAACTCATCAGGGGTTGAGAGTGGAGCCAACGTCCTGACTTTC.

About this clonotype: The junction departs from the called germline gene at one end, perhaps through a read error. This chain links TRBV7-9 with TRBJ2-7; perhaps TRBD2 as D (6 bases). The CDR3 runs 13 residues. In germline, CDR1 is SEHNR, CDR2 FQNEAQ (reference sequence). CDR3 sequence reads: CAISLRGIYEQYF. Written as DNA, the CDR3 is TGTGCCATCAGCTTGCGGGGAATCTACGAGCAGTACTTC.

This clonotype was recorded many times. The genes are TRBV20-1 and TRBJ2-2; D is possibly TRBD2 (6 bases). CDR3 length: 16 amino acids. The germline V gene encodes CDR1 DFQATT and CDR2 SNEGSKA (reference sequence). Between the trimmed V and J ends, which lost 2 bases and 0 bases, there was a span of 13 bases. The CDR3 region is CSARRISGSNTGELFF. In DNA, the CDR3 is TGCAGTGCTAGAAGAATAAGCGGGTCGAACACCGGGGAGCTGTTTTTT.

Comment on this clonotype: The CDR3 ends on some other residue instead of the conserved phenylalanine or tryptophan, so this is likely a read error. The chain joins TRBV11-2 to TRBJ1-5; possibly TRBD1 for D (6 bases). The CDR3 spans 15 residues. CDR1 and CDR2 (germline): SGHAT, FQNNGV. Deletions cut 5 bases from V and 0 bases from J, with 11 bases between. CDR3 protein: CASSKEGVSNQPQHS. The CDR3, as DNA: TGTGCCAGCAGCAAGGAGGGGGTTAGCAATCAGCCCCAGCATTCT.

In its sample, this clonotype was seen a few times. A much larger clone differs from this one at a single base, so this may be a read error. The J gene is TRBJ2-3, the V gene TRBV20-1; 10 bases map to TRBD2. The CDR3 extends over 14 amino acids. CDR1 and CDR2 (germline): DFQATT, SNEGSKA (reference sequence). This CDR3 is CSAAKGLATDTQCF. The CDR3 bases are TGCAGTGCTGCGAAGGGACTAGCGACAGATACGCAGTGTTTT.

This clonotype was seen more than once but under ten times. One base away lies a much larger clone, so this may be a sequencing read error. This chain uses TRBV6-5 with TRBJ1-1; tentative D call: TRBD1 (5 bases). The CDR3 is made up of 13 amino acids. CDR1 is MNHEY and CDR2 is SVGAGI in the germline V gene. Trimming shortened V by 7 bases and J by 5 bases, and 14 bases separated the two germline ends. CDR3: CASNWRGSTEAFF. The CDR3 DNA follows: TGTGCCAGCAATTGGAGGGGATCGACTGAAGCTTTCTTT.

The V and J genes are TRBV12-3 or TRBV12-4 and TRBJ2-7; TRBD2 agrees at 8 bases. The trim removed 2 bases at V and 13 bases at J, leaving 19 bases unmatched. The CDR3 runs to 16 residues. CDR3 nucleotide sequence: TGTGCCAGCAGTTTACAATGGGGACTAGGAGGCTACGAGCGATACTTC. Residues: CASSLQWGLGGYERYF.

About this clonotype itself: Compared with germline, one end of the junction differs, possibly owing to a read error. The chain combines TRBV10-2 with TRBJ2-7; D gene ambiguous. The germline V gene has CDR1 WSHSY and CDR2 SAAADI. CDR3 length equals 14 residues. The CDR3 DNA sequence: TGCGCCAACAGTGAGTCGATGGCGGCCTATGAGCAGTACTTC. Translated, it gives CANSESMAAYEQYF.

The genes are TRBV5-4 and TRBJ2-7; weak D call: TRBD1 (6 bases). This CDR3 is 13 amino acids long. The germline CDR1 and CDR2 sequences are SGHNT and YYREEE (reference sequence). Trimming took off 7 bases at V and 7 bases at J, with 18 bases between the two ends. The CDR3 loop is CASYWTVLGEQYF. CDR3 coding DNA: TGTGCCAGCTATTGGACAGTGCTTGGTGAGCAGTACTTC.

As regards this clonotype: Mismatch with germline at one junction end may stem from a read error. The chain links TRBV5-4 to TRBJ2-7; 11 bases align to TRBD2. The CDR3 has 16 amino acids. The germline V gene encodes CDR1 SGHNT and CDR2 YYREEE (reference sequence). The CDR3, as DNA: TGTGCTAGCAGCACCGGACTAGCGGGTTACTCCAGCGAGCAGTACTTC. Its translation: CASSTGLAGYSSEQYF. The full variable domain, its missing parts supplied by reference TRBV5-4 and TRBJ2-7, is ETGVTQSPTHLIKTRGQQVTLRCSSQSGHNTVSWYQQALGQGPQFIFQYYREEENGRGNFPPRFSGLQFPNYSSELNVNALELDDSALYLCASSTGLAGYSSEQYFGPGTRLTVT.

In regard to this clonotype: A read error may account for a junction end that differs from germline. J is TRBJ1-2 and V is TRBV20-1; 7 bases line up with TRBD1. The CDR3 loop spans 15 amino acids. Germline CDR1 reads DFQATT; CDR2 reads SNEGSKA (reference sequence). The CDR3 DNA follows: TGCTGTGCTAGCAGCGGGCAGGGGGTCGACTATGGCTACACCTTC. Amino acid sequence: CCASSGQGVDYGYTF.

The V gene is TRBV9, the J gene TRBJ1-2, with 11 bases identical to TRBD1. The CDR3 sequence is 15 residues long. V trimming: 0 bases; J trimming: 6 bases; junction bases outside the gene matches: 4. Germline-derived CDR1 and CDR2 are SGDLS and YYNGEE. CDR3 amino acids: CASSVVGQGANGYTF. CDR3 sequence (DNA): TGTGCCAGCAGCGTAGTAGGACAGGGGGCGAATGGCTACACCTTC.

By share of the sample, this clonotype is medium-sized (0.01 to 0.1%). The rearrangement joins TRBV10-3 to TRBJ2-7; D uncertain. The CDR3 loop spans 13 amino acids. CDR1 and CDR2 from the germline V gene are ENHRY and SYGVKD. The V gene lost 8 bases and the J gene lost 2 bases, with 13 bases spanning the gap. The CDR3 sequence is CAIEGINTYEQYF. CDR3 in DNA: TGTGCCATCGAAGGGATCAATACCTACGAGCAGTACTTC.

This clonotype was picked up many times. The V call is TRBV6-4, the J call TRBJ1-1, with no clear D. Germline CDR1 and CDR2: MRHNA and SNTAGT. CDR3 length: 14 residues. Deletions cut 3 bases from V and 1 base from J, with 9 bases between. The CDR3 loop is CASSESTANTEAFF. CDR3 DNA sequence: TGTGCCAGCAGTGAATCAACAGCGAACACTGAAGCTTTCTTT.

The chain combines TRBV11-2 with TRBJ2-1, with D possibly being TRBD2 (6 bases). CDR3 length: 19 amino acids. The germline CDR1 and CDR2 sequences are SGHAT and FQNNGV. The V end was cut by 5 bases, the J end by 4 bases, with 27 bases between. DNA of the CDR3: TGTGCCAGCAGCAACCAACCCATAGTCCGGGACTCGAGATACAATGAGCAGTTCTTC. Protein sequence: CASSNQPIVRDSRYNEQFF.

A remark on this clonotype: Mismatch with germline at one junction end may stem from a read error. V gene TRBV12-3 or TRBV12-4 combines with J gene TRBJ2-7; tentatively, D is TRBD1 (6 bases). The CDR3 length is 14 residues. CDR3 residues: CVSSLGHGGDEQYF. In DNA, the CDR3 is TGTGTCAGCAGTTTGGGGCATGGGGGCGACGAGCAATACTTC.